This T cell receptor (beta chain) was captured by sequencing in a study of somatic mutations in cytotoxic T cells in rheumatoid arthritis. In the case of this clone: What it binds is not known.

V gave up 2 bases and J gave up 5 bases; unmatched junction bases: 6. The germline CDR1 and CDR2 sequences are SGHTA and FQGTGA. CDR3 size: 15 residues. Study outcomes and limitations: Statistically, CD8+ T-cell clonality was not significantly distinct between individuals with rheumatoid arthritis and age-matched healthy controls. Of under 85 patients, seven to nine had a largest CD8+ clone that exceeded 20% of CD8+ cells.

The repertoire was sequenced with immunoSEQ multiplex PCR; TCRdb's copy has only in-frame clones and lacks some. The table lists roughly 10,000 clones, roughly 80% of them singletons. The chain links TRBV7-3 to TRBJ2-5; 9 bases fit TRBD2. This TCR was sampled from a middle-aged man in good health. Input material: CD8+ T cells sorted from blood. The CDR3 is CASSLVGGGAETQYF. The CDR3 DNA reads TGTGCCAGCAGCTTAGTCGGCGGGGGGGCCGAGACCCAGTACTTC. The complete variable domain, with remaining parts taken from reference TRBV7-3 and TRBJ2-5, reads GAGVSQTPSNKVTEKGKYVELRCDPISGHTALYWYRQSLGQGPEFLIYFQGTGAADDSGLPNDRFFAVRPEGSVSTLKIQRTERGDSAVYLCASSLVGGGAETQYFGPGTRLLVL.